Listed here are 10 T cell receptor beta chains from one sample, sequenced in a study of technical replicates of blood from a handful of donors. Method: immunoSEQ multiplex PCR; TCRdb's copy keeps in-frame clones and lacks some. Of tens of thousands of clones listed, over 95% are singletons. Material: T cells isolated from PBMCs. Receptors were obtained from a human donor in good health.

The chain employs TRBV9 and TRBJ2-7; 7 nucleotides align to TRBD1. Per germline, CDR1 SGDLS and CDR2 YYNGEE. This CDR3 has 14 amino acids. V was pared by 2 bases and J by 2 bases, with 4 bases of the junction left unmatched. CDR3: CASSVRDRPYEQYF. The CDR3, as DNA: TGTGCCAGCAGCGTCCGGGACAGACCCTACGAGCAGTACTTC.

This chain links TRBV27 with TRBJ2-7; D ambiguous. This CDR3 contains 15 residues. Germline loops: CDR1 MNHEY, CDR2 SMNVEV (reference sequence). V was shortened by 5 bases and J by 5 bases, with 19 bases between the two germline ends. CDR3 bases: TGTGCCAGCAGTGTCCCGGGTCTTAAGACCCACGAGCAGTACTTC. Residues: CASSVPGLKTHEQYF.

The chain joins TRBV9 to TRBJ1-2; possible D gene TRBD1, 5 bases. The length of the CDR3 is 14 residues. Trimming cost V 4 bases and J 2 bases, with 12 bases left between them. Germline V gives CDR1 SGDLS, CDR2 YYNGEE. CDR3 bases: TGTGCCAGCAGCCCTTCGGACAACAACTATGGCTACACCTTC. Translated: CASSPSDNNYGYTF.

The gene calls are TRBV9 and TRBJ1-2, with unresolved D. The CDR3 length is 12 residues. In germline, CDR1 is SGDLS, CDR2 YYNGEE. V was shortened by 2 bases and J by 8 bases, with 10 bases between the two germline ends. CDR3 nucleotides: TGTGCCAGCAGCGTGACAAGGTTCGGCTACACCTTC. The encoded protein is CASSVTRFGYTF.

The V and J genes are TRBV19 and TRBJ1-1; 8 bases match TRBD1. Per the germline V gene, CDR1 is LNHDA and CDR2 is SQIVND (reference sequence). The CDR3 is 11 residues long. Trimming removed 8 bases from V and 12 bases from J; junction bases left unmatched: 8. This CDR3 is CASLYRGNTFF. The CDR3, as DNA: TGTGCCAGTTTGTACAGGGGGAATACTTTCTTT.

This clone was found once. J is TRBJ2-7 and V is TRBV7-2; 9 bases match TRBD2. The CDR3 is made up of 14 amino acids. The germline V gene encodes CDR1 SGHTA and CDR2 FQGNSA. J lost 3 bases, V lost 6 bases, and 6 bases had no gene match. This chain's CDR3 is CASSRGLAIYEQYF. In nucleotides, the CDR3 is TGTGCCAGCAGTCGTGGACTAGCGATCTACGAGCAGTACTTC.

The J gene is TRBJ1-5, the V gene TRBV6-5, with 7 bases fitting TRBD1. Germline CDR1 MNHEY, CDR2 SVGAGI. V trimming: 4 bases; J trimming: 7 bases; junction bases outside the gene matches: 4. The CDR3 is 13 residues long. Written as DNA, the CDR3 is TGTGCCAGCAGTTTCAGACAGGGCCAGCCCCAGCATTTT. This sequence encodes CASSFRQGQPQHF.

The V call is TRBV7-8, the J call TRBJ2-1; D is unclear. This CDR3 contains 15 residues. CDR1 is SGHVS, CDR2 FQNEAQ, per germline. Trimming took off 3 bases at V and 8 bases at J, with 17 bases between the two ends. CDR3 loop: CASSFPAVMVDEQFF. The CDR3 nucleotides read TGTGCCAGCAGCTTCCCCGCGGTAATGGTGGATGAGCAGTTCTTC.

This clone was seen just once. The chain joins TRBV27 to TRBJ2-5; 12 nucleotides match TRBD2. V shed 5 bases, J shed 4 bases, and the junction held 8 bases outside the gene matches. The CDR3 totals 16 residues. Germline assignment: CDR1 MNHEY and CDR2 SMNVEV (reference sequence). CDR3 DNA: TGTGCCAGCAGTCACTCTAGCGGGAGGGCCGGAGAGACCCAGTACTTC. Protein sequence: CASSHSSGRAGETQYF.

In DNA form, the CDR3 reads TGTGCCTGGAGTCCCAAGTCGGCCCAGTACTTC. Its translation: CAWSPKSAQYF. V and J are TRBV30 and TRBJ2-5, with unresolved D. The CDR3 extends over 11 amino acids. V was cut by 2 bases and J by 9 bases, with 10 bases left in between. The germline gives CDR1 GTSNPN, CDR2 SVGIG (reference sequence).